Shown below are 15 T cell receptor beta chains from a single sample sequenced in a study of blood T cell repertoires in COVID-19. Method: immunoSEQ multiplex PCR; TCRdb's copy keeps in-frame clones and lacks some. The table shows some 300,000 clones, with under 90% occurring only once. The material sequenced was PBMCs or T cells enriched from blood (not recorded which). The receptors were sampled from a woman between 45 and 65 years old who had been exposed to COVID-19.

V and J are TRBV18 and TRBJ2-5; 7 bases map to TRBD1. The CDR3 covers 15 residues. Germline values: CDR1 KGHSH, CDR2 LQKENI. V lost 3 bases to trimming and J lost 1 base; unmatched junction nucleotides: 5. As DNA, the CDR3 is TGTGCCAGCTCACCTCGGGACAGTACCCAAGAGACCCAGTACTTC. Translation gives CASSPRDSTQETQYF.

CDR3: CSASTGGTGELFF. CDR3 nucleotides: TGCAGTGCTAGTACAGGGGGCACCGGGGAGCTGTTTTTT. V usage is TRBV20-1 and J usage is TRBJ2-2; 8 nucleotides align to TRBD1. Germline CDR1 reads DFQATT; CDR2 reads SNEGSKA (reference sequence). V was pared by 3 bases and J by 4 bases, with 1 base of the junction left unmatched. The CDR3 is 13 amino acids.

This clone was observed once. The CDR3 coding sequence is TGTGCCAGCAGGCCGTGGGGGGGCAATCAGCCCCAGCATTTT. It is translated as CASRPWGGNQPQHF. The chain is built from TRBV27 and TRBJ1-5; D may be TRBD1 (5 bases). The CDR3 covers 14 residues. Germline loops: CDR1 MNHEY, CDR2 SMNVEV (reference sequence). Trimming cost V 6 bases and J 2 bases, with 11 bases left between them.

This chain links TRBV29-1 with TRBJ1-2; no clear D gene. The CDR3 is made up of 10 amino acids. V lost 3 bases to trimming and J lost 4 bases, with 3 bases between them. Germline-derived CDR1 and CDR2 are SQVTM and ANQGSEA. The CDR3 DNA follows: TGCAGCGTTGACAGCTATGGCTACACCTTC. As protein: CSVDSYGYTF.

This chain uses TRBV5-1 with TRBJ1-2, with D unclear. V lost 4 bases and J 2 bases, leaving 12 bases between the germline ends. The germline CDR1 and CDR2 sequences are SGHRS and YFSETQ. The CDR3 contains 14 residues. This CDR3 is CASSASTANYGYTF. In DNA form, the CDR3 reads TGCGCCAGCAGCGCTTCTACAGCCAACTATGGCTACACCTTC.

This chain joins TRBV4-2 and TRBJ1-6; maybe TRBD1 (5 bases). Between the trimmed V and J ends, which lost 1 base and 9 bases, there was a span of 16 bases. Germline V gene lookup returns CDR1 LGHNA and CDR2 YNFKEQ. CDR3 length: 16 amino acids. The CDR3 coding sequence is TGTGCCAGCAGCCAAGGAGGTGGGGCCGGCCCTTCACCCCTCCACTTT. It is translated as CASSQGGGAGPSPLHF.

This chain links TRBV19 with TRBJ2-3; D perhaps matches TRBD1 (6 bases). Trimming cost V 5 bases and J 3 bases, with 12 bases left between them. The CDR3 is 14 residues long. The germline CDR1 and CDR2 sequences are LNHDA and SQIVND (reference sequence). CDR3 nucleotide sequence: TGTGCCAGTAGTTTACAGGGAGAGACAGATACGCAGTATTTT. Residues: CASSLQGETDTQYF.

The V and J genes are TRBV24-1 and TRBJ2-3; 11 bases fit TRBD2. The germline CDR1 and CDR2 sequences are KGHDR and SFDVKD. The ends lost 8 bases at V and 3 bases at J; junction bases unmatched: 6. The CDR3 loop spans 15 amino acids. CDR3 coding DNA: TGTGCCACCATGGGTAGCGGGGGGGGAACAGATACGCAGTATTTT. Protein: CATMGSGGGTDTQYF.

The chain employs TRBV27 and TRBJ2-1; a possible D gene is TRBD1 (6 bases). The CDR3 runs to 14 residues. Trimming pared 4 bases from V and 8 bases from J, leaving 15 bases between. The germline CDR1 and CDR2 sequences are MNHEY and SMNVEV (reference sequence). Here the CDR3 DNA reads TGTGCCAGCAGTTGGGGGCCGGCTGGTGATGAGCAGTTCTTC. Translated, it gives CASSWGPAGDEQFF.

The gene calls are TRBV5-6 and TRBJ1-4; 9 nucleotides match TRBD1. CDR3 length: 15 residues. Trimming at V came to 0 bases and at J to 8 bases, leaving 5 bases not matched to a gene. Germline V gives CDR1 SGHDT, CDR2 YYEEEE. The CDR3 sequence is CASSLVDRGEEKLFF. The CDR3 DNA is TGTGCCAGCAGCTTGGTGGACAGGGGAGAAGAAAAACTGTTTTTT.

The chain joins TRBV7-8 to TRBJ2-7, with TRBD1 matching 11 bases. The germline CDR1 and CDR2 sequences are SGHVS and FQNEAQ. The CDR3 totals 15 residues. V shed 4 bases and J 4 bases; nucleotides not matched to a gene: 6. CDR3 bases: TGTGCCAGCAGCTCCCGGGACAGGGGGGGATACGAGCAGTACTTC. It codes for CASSSRDRGGYEQYF.

This clone appeared once. The chain recombines TRBV30 with TRBJ2-1; 10 bases fit TRBD2. The CDR3 sequence is 16 residues long. The V segment lost 2 bases and the J segment 4 bases; nucleotides outside the gene matches: 8. Per the germline V gene, CDR1 is GTSNPN and CDR2 is SVGIG (reference sequence). This CDR3 is CAWSLLAGANYNEQFF. As DNA, the CDR3 is TGTGCCTGGAGTTTGCTAGCGGGGGCGAATTACAATGAGCAGTTCTTC.

This clone has only a few counts. V gene TRBV27 combines with J gene TRBJ1-6, with D possibly TRBD1 on 5 matching bases. This CDR3 comprises 13 residues. The germline V and J ends were trimmed by 6 bases and 5 bases, with 8 bases remaining between them. Germline V lookup: CDR1 MNHEY, CDR2 SMNVEV (reference sequence). CDR3 loop: CASRDMNNSPLHF. The CDR3 coding sequence is TGTGCCAGCAGGGACATGAATAATTCACCCCTCCACTTT.

V is TRBV5-1 and J is TRBJ1-2; no reliable D call. Germline CDR1 is SGHRS and CDR2 is YFSETQ. The CDR3 spans 20 residues. V was trimmed by 0 bases and J by 3 bases, leaving 27 bases between them. The CDR3 coding sequence is TGCGCCAGCAGCTTGGCCTATTTCCCCCAGCCGGGAAAGGAGGACTATGGCTACACCTTC. Translated: CASSLAYFPQPGKEDYGYTF.

CDR3 coding DNA: TGTGCCATCAGTGTATCTGGACAGTCCTATGGCTACACCTTC. This translates into CAISVSGQSYGYTF. V and J are TRBV10-3 and TRBJ1-2, with D maybe TRBD1 (6 bases). Trimming removed 4 bases at V and 4 bases at J, with 13 bases between. The CDR3 is 14 residues long. Germline V gene data show CDR1 as ENHRY and CDR2 as SYGVKD.